This T cell receptor (beta chain) was sequenced in a study of blood T cell repertoires in COVID-19. A note on this clone: A junction end diverges from the germline sequence, so it may reflect a read error.

Original data processing: Estimation of nucleated cell counts was performed using reference gene primer amplification. This table comes from immunoSEQ multiplex PCR, and its TCRdb copy is limited to in-frame clones, with some not included. V, J and clone size are those of that table, while D and trimming were read from the DNA. Of 200,000 to 300,000 clones in the sample, about 90% are singletons; the top ten hold roughly 3.3%. Study members were between about 18 and 95 years old and lived in fewer than 30 US regions. Cohort allocation depended upon clinical history that participants reported. Germline CDR1 SGHDN, CDR2 FVKESK. CDR3 length: 11 amino acids.

The receptor was derived from a woman aged 40-49 years with acute COVID-19. The chain has TRBV14 and TRBJ1-2; D gene ambiguous. Sequenced sample: PBMCs or T cells enriched from blood (not recorded which). The CDR3, as DNA: TGTGCCAGCAGTTATAAAGGACTCCCTTACTTC. Its translation is CASSYKGLPYF. Variable domain in full (rest from reference TRBV14 and TRBJ1-2): EAGVTQFPSHSVIEKGQTVTLRCDPISGHDNLYWYRRVMGKEIKFLLHFVKESKQDESGMPNNRFLAERTGGTYSTLKVQPAELEDSGVYFCASSYKGLPYFGSGTRLTVV.